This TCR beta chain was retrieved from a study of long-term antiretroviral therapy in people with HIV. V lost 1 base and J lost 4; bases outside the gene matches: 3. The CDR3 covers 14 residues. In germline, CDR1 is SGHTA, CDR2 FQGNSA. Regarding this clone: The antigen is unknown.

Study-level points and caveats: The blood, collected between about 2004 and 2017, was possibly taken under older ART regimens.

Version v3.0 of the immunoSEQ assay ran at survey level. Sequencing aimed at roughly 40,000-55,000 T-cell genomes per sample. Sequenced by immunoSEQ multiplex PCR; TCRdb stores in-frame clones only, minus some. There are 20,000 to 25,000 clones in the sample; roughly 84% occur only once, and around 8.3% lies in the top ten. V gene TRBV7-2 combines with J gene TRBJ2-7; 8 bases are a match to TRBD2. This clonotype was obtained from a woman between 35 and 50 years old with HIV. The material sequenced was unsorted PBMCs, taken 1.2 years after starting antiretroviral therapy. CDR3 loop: CASSLVSGKYEQYF. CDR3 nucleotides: TGTGCCAGCAGCTTAGTTAGCGGGAAATACGAGCAGTACTTC. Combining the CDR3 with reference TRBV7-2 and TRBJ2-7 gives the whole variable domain GAGVSQSPSNKVTEKGKDVELRCDPISGHTALYWYRQSLGQGLEFLIYFQGNSAPDKSGLPSDRFSAERTGGSVSTLTIQRTQQEDSAVYLCASSLVSGKYEQYFGPGTRLTVT.